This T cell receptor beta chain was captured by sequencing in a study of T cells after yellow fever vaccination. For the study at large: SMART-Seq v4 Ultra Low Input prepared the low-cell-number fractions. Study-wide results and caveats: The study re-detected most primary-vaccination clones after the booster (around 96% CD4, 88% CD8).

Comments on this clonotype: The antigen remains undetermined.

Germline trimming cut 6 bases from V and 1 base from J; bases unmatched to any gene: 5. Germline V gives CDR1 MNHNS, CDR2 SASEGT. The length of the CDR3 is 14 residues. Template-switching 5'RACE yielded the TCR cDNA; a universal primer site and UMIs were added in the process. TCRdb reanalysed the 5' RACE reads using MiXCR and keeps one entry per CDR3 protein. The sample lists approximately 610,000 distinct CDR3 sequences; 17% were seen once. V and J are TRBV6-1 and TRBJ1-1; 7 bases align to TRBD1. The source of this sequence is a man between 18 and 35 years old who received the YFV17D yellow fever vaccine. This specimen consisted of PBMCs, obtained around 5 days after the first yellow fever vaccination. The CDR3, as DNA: TGTGCCAGCAGACAGGACAGGACGAACACTGAAGCTTTCTTT. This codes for CASRQDRTNTEAFF.